One sample yielded the 25 T cell receptor beta chains listed below, sequenced in a study of control samples from healthy donors and cancer patients. The repertoire was sequenced with immunoSEQ multiplex PCR; TCRdb's copy has only in-frame clones and lacks some. The sample lists about 190,000 clones, around 90% occurring once. Material: blood. These receptor sequences come from a man in his thirties or forties in good health.

The J gene is TRBJ1-1, the V gene TRBV24-1, with 11 bases aligning to TRBD1. The germline gives CDR1 KGHDR, CDR2 SFDVKD. The CDR3 extends over 17 amino acids. With 1 base clipped from V and 5 bases from J, the junction kept 8 bases outside the gene matches. The CDR3 DNA sequence: TGTGCCACCAGTGATTTCGTCTTGGGGACAGGGGGAACTGAAGCTTTCTTT. Translated, it gives CATSDFVLGTGGTEAFF.

The chain is built from TRBV10-2 and TRBJ1-4; tentative D call: TRBD1 (6 bases). Trimming stripped 6 bases from V and 4 bases from J, with 12 bases between. Germline-derived CDR1 and CDR2 are WSHSY and SAAADI. CDR3 length equals 14 residues. This chain's CDR3 is CASSYTGYNEKLFF. The CDR3 bases are TGCGCCAGCAGCTACACAGGGTATAATGAAAAACTGTTTTTT.

This clone has only one observation. V is TRBV7-9 and J is TRBJ1-5; D not resolved. This CDR3 is 12 amino acids long. Germline CDR1 reads SEHNR; CDR2 reads FQNEAQ (reference sequence). Trimming removed 3 bases from V and 9 bases from J, with 9 bases in between. The CDR3 region is CASSLGGMPQHF. In nucleotides, the CDR3 is TGTGCCAGCAGCTTGGGCGGGATGCCCCAGCATTTT.

The chain has TRBV30 and TRBJ1-4; D possibly corresponds to TRBD1 (5 bases). The V gene's germline CDR1 is GTSNPN and CDR2 SVGIG (reference sequence). The germline V and J ends were trimmed by 4 bases and 8 bases, with 14 bases remaining between them. There are 13 residues in the CDR3. Here the CDR3 DNA reads TGTGCCTGGAACCGGGACGGAGGCGAAAAACTGTTTTTT. Protein product: CAWNRDGGEKLFF.

The V call is TRBV3-1 (or the pseudogene TRBV3-2), the J call TRBJ1-1; 8 nucleotides match TRBD1. Germline CDR1 and CDR2: LGHDT and YNNKEL (reference sequence). Unmatched junction bases numbered 2, after V lost 4 bases and J lost 7 bases. This CDR3 has 12 amino acids. CDR3 nucleotides: TGTGCCAGCAGCCTGGGACAGGTTGAAGCTTTCTTT. As protein: CASSLGQVEAFF.

The CDR3 region is CASSPLLSENTEAFF. In DNA, the CDR3 is TGTGCCAGCAGTCCTCTTTTGAGCGAGAACACTGAAGCTTTCTTT. This rearrangement joins TRBV6-5 to TRBJ1-1; the D is unclear. V lost 5 bases, J lost 1 base, and 14 bases lay in between. CDR1 is MNHEY and CDR2 is SVGAGI in the germline V gene. This CDR3 spans 15 amino acids.

This sequence joins TRBV6-5 and TRBJ1-5; 11 positions match TRBD1. Germline CDR1 is MNHEY and CDR2 is SVGAGI. V was pared by 7 bases and J by 7 bases, with 9 bases of the junction left unmatched. The CDR3 consists of 15 residues. For the CDR3, the DNA is TGTGCCAGCAAAATGGACAGGGGGCGAGGCCAGCCCCAGCATTTT. Its protein product is CASKMDRGRGQPQHF.

This clone showed up just a few times. The V call is TRBV2, the J call TRBJ1-6, with D perhaps matching TRBD1 (6 bases). Trimming left V 6 bases short and J 6 bases short, with 15 bases between. CDR3 length: 15 amino acids. Germline V gene sequence: CDR1 SNHLY, CDR2 FYNNEI. The CDR3 nucleotides read TGTGCCAGCAGCAGGACAGCTTCATCTAATTCACCCCTCCACTTT. Translating gives CASSRTASSNSPLHF.

The chain recombines TRBV2 with TRBJ1-1, with 10 bases identical to TRBD1. J was trimmed by 3 bases and V by 6 bases; bases with no gene match: 4. The CDR3 spans 14 residues. The germline V gene has CDR1 SNHLY and CDR2 FYNNEI. Here the CDR3 DNA reads TGTGCCAGCAGCTCCGGACAGGGGGACACTGAAGCTTTCTTT. Translated, it gives CASSSGQGDTEAFF.

The gene calls are TRBV2 and TRBJ1-2; D is unclear. V was pared by 7 bases and J by 0 bases, with 12 bases between. Germline CDR1 reads SNHLY; CDR2 reads FYNNEI. The CDR3 totals 14 residues. CDR3 bases: TGTGCCAGCACGCCGGACCCTTCTAACTATGGCTACACCTTC. This gives the protein CASTPDPSNYGYTF.

This chain uses TRBV10-3 with TRBJ1-5; D may be TRBD1 (5 bases). The CDR3 extends over 15 amino acids. Germline CDR1 and CDR2: ENHRY and SYGVKD. Trimming took 1 base from V and 0 from J, leaving 7 bases between them. CDR3 bases: TGTGCCATCAGTGAGTACGACAGTAGCAATCAGCCCCAGCATTTT. This gives the protein CAISEYDSSNQPQHF.

This rearrangement joins TRBV5-1 to TRBJ1-1, with TRBD1 matching over 7 bases. After removal of 2 bases from V and 1 base from J, the junction contained 8 bases not matched to a gene. Per germline, CDR1 SGHRS and CDR2 YFSETQ. This CDR3 contains 16 residues. The CDR3 protein is CASSFITGAANTEAFF. The CDR3 nucleotides read TGCGCCAGCAGCTTTATAACAGGGGCGGCGAACACTGAAGCTTTCTTT.

J is TRBJ2-1 and V is TRBV6-5; 8 positions agree with TRBD2. This CDR3 has 14 amino acids. Looked up from germline, CDR1 is MNHEY and CDR2 is SVGAGI. Losses at the gene ends were 2 bases for V and 5 bases for J; bases not matched to a gene: 2. The CDR3: CASSYERGHNEQFF. CDR3 sequence (DNA): TGTGCCAGCAGTTACGAGCGGGGGCACAATGAGCAGTTCTTC.

Here the CDR3 reads CASSLEAAARTDTQYF. CDR3 DNA: TGTGCCAGCAGCTTAGAAGCCGCGGCTAGGACAGATACGCAGTATTTT. This chain uses TRBV7-2 with TRBJ2-3, with unresolved D. The CDR3 consists of 16 residues. Germline CDR1 is SGHTA and CDR2 is FQGNSA. Trimming took off 1 base at V and 3 bases at J, with 14 bases between the two ends.

This clone was seen a few times. The chain uses TRBV2 and TRBJ2-2; no clear D. The CDR3 is made up of 14 amino acids. V dropped 3 bases and J dropped 2 bases, with 7 bases sitting between them. CDR1 and CDR2 from the germline V gene are SNHLY and FYNNEI. CDR3 DNA: TGTGCCAGCAGTGAGCATAAAAACACCGGGGAGCTGTTTTTT. It translates to CASSEHKNTGELFF.

The chain has TRBV18 and TRBJ1-3; tentatively, D is TRBD1 (5 bases). Germline V gives CDR1 KGHSH, CDR2 LQKENI. The CDR3 is made up of 17 amino acids. V lost 0 bases to trimming and J lost 0 bases, with 12 bases between them. The CDR3 loop reads CASSPPSQGSSGNTIYF. The CDR3 DNA reads as TGTGCCAGCTCACCACCGTCGCAGGGCAGCTCTGGAAACACCATATATTTT.

V and J are TRBV24-1 and TRBJ2-7; 8 bases align to TRBD2. Trimming cost V 4 bases and J 2 bases; bases outside gene matches: 9. The germline gives CDR1 KGHDR, CDR2 SFDVKD. This CDR3 spans 16 amino acids. CDR3 sequence reads: CATSEGGAGVAYEQYF. The CDR3 bases are TGTGCCACCAGTGAGGGGGGAGCGGGAGTAGCCTACGAGCAGTACTTC.

The J gene is TRBJ2-7, the V gene TRBV6-1; D possibly corresponds to TRBD1 (6 bases). Between the trimmed V and J ends, which lost 2 bases and 2 bases, there was a span of 13 bases. This CDR3 region has 15 residues. CDR1 is MNHNS and CDR2 is SASEGT in the germline V gene. This CDR3 is CASSELVGAPYEQYF. The CDR3 coding sequence is TGTGCCAGCAGTGAACTAGTGGGGGCCCCCTACGAGCAGTACTTC.

V and J are TRBV18 and TRBJ1-5; the match to TRBD1 covers 7 bases. The CDR3 length is 13 residues. CDR1 and CDR2 from the germline V gene are KGHSH and LQKENI. V was pared by 3 bases and J by 7 bases, with 3 bases of the junction left unmatched. CDR3 in DNA: TGTGCCAGCTCACCGTCGGACAGGCAGCCCCAGCATTTT. Amino acids: CASSPSDRQPQHF.

The rearrangement uses TRBV12-3 or TRBV12-4 and TRBJ1-4; D possibly corresponds to TRBD1 (6 bases). V was pared by 6 bases and J by 7 bases, with 12 bases between. This CDR3 region has 13 residues. Here the CDR3 DNA reads TGTGCCAGCAGCCGAACAGGGAGTGAAAAACTGTTTTTT. It translates to CASSRTGSEKLFF.

The J gene is TRBJ2-2, the V gene TRBV4-1; D is ambiguous. CDR1 is MGHRA, CDR2 YSYEKL, per germline. The V end lost 5 bases, the J end lost 6 bases, and 10 bases lay between the germline ends. CDR3 size: 13 residues. The CDR3 DNA sequence: TGCGCCAGCAGCAAAACCCCCCCCGGGGAGCTGTTTTTT. Translated: CASSKTPPGELFF.

The V gene is TRBV7-9, the J gene TRBJ1-4, with TRBD1 matching over 7 bases. J gave up 8 bases and V 6 bases, and 9 bases lay outside the gene matches. Looked up from germline, CDR1 is SEHNR and CDR2 is FQNEAQ (reference sequence). This CDR3 contains 14 residues. CDR3 in DNA: TGTGCCAGCAGTCCTCGGACAGGAGGGGAAAAACTGTTTTTT. Translated, it gives CASSPRTGGEKLFF. Based on the CDR3 plus reference TRBV7-9 and TRBJ1-4, the full variable domain is DTGVSQNPRHKITKRGQNVTFRCDPISEHNRLYWYRQTLGQGPEFLTYFQNEAQLEKSRLLSDRFSAERPKGSFSTLEIQRTEQGDSAMYLCASSPRTGGEKLFFGSGTQLSVL.

This sequence joins TRBV18 and TRBJ2-7; D possibly corresponds to TRBD1 (6 bases). Trimming left V 3 bases short and J 5 bases short, with 17 bases between. The CDR3 sequence is 15 residues long. CDR1 and CDR2 (germline): KGHSH, LQKENI. This chain's CDR3 is CASSPTTGLLDEQYF. Here the CDR3 DNA reads TGTGCCAGCTCACCCACGACAGGTTTATTGGACGAGCAGTACTTC.

The V call is TRBV2, the J call TRBJ1-1; 8 nucleotides agree with TRBD1. In germline, CDR1 is SNHLY, CDR2 FYNNEI. Trimming at V came to 5 bases and at J to 3 bases, leaving 8 bases not matched to a gene. The CDR3 extends over 15 amino acids. CDR3 in amino acids: CASSPGQGPYTEAFF. The CDR3 DNA follows: TGTGCCAGCAGTCCTGGACAGGGACCCTACACTGAAGCTTTCTTT. The complete variable domain, with remaining parts taken from reference TRBV2 and TRBJ1-1, reads EPEVTQTPSHQVTQMGQEVILRCVPISNHLYFYWYRQILGQKVEFLVSFYNNEISEKSEIFDDQFSVERPDGSNFTLKIRSTKLEDSAMYFCASSPGQGPYTEAFFGQGTRLTVV.

The chain employs TRBV14 and TRBJ1-2; 10 positions match TRBD1. The CDR3 has 16 residues. Per the germline V gene, CDR1 is SGHDN and CDR2 is FVKESK. V lost 3 bases and J lost 2; bases outside the gene matches: 6. In DNA form, the CDR3 reads TGTGCCAGCAGCCAGTGGACAGGGGGGCGGAACTATGGCTACACCTTC. It codes for CASSQWTGGRNYGYTF.